This T cell receptor (beta chain) was sequenced for a study of neurological immune-mediated disorders. Study-level points and caveats: While HTLV-1-associated myelopathy showed the greatest TCR clonal expansion, multiple sclerosis showed the least, falling below healthy controls. Private repertoires in all groups were suggested by the absence of shared CDR3 amino acid sequences among expanded clones across subjects.

The cDNA was generated by 5'RACE with 10-nucleotide random UMIs. TCRdb used MiXCR to reprocess the 5' RACE reads, holding one entry per CDR3 protein. The table shows fewer than 50,000 distinct CDR3 sequences, with more than 12% occurring only once. In its sample, this clonotype ranks as medium-sized. Its antigen remains unidentified. J was trimmed by 4 bases and V by 3 bases; bases with no gene match: 0. Germline V CDR1 and CDR2: SGHRS, YFSETQ. The CDR3 is 13 residues long. Sequenced sample: CD4+ T cells from blood. This chain uses TRBV5-1 with TRBJ1-1; 10 bases align to TRBD1. This TCR was sampled from an older woman with HTLV-1-associated myelopathy (HAM/TSP). The CDR3 DNA follows: TGCGCCAGCAGCTGGGACAGGGGCACTGAAGCTTTCTTT. This translates into CASSWDRGTEAFF.